This T cell receptor (beta chain) was captured in a study of blood T cell repertoires in COVID-19 (dated by TCRdb to 2019 to 2021). About the full investigation: Samples from collaborators originated in the United States, Italy and Spain and spanned both the acute and convalescent phases of COVID-19. The material from the prospective study consisted of cDNA or gDNA derived from T cells, B-cell-depleted T cells, or PBMCs. Deeply sampled blood TCRbeta repertoires from subjects exposed to, actively infected with, or recovered from COVID-19 were included in the dataset. The repertoires were released in a freely available public database meant as a resource for research on the immune response to SARS-CoV-2. Samples were obtained from the ongoing ImmuneRACE study (first 160 participants) and from about 1,300 subjects provided by 6 global collaborators. The sample metadata nearly always contained a de-identified subject ID, COVID-19 status, age in years and sex. Where HLA class I and class II types were available, the types were taken from metadata supplied by the sample provider, not from assay-based typing. What the work shows at the level of the full study, not this receptor alone: Clinical and demographic metadata were provided uncurated, with the amount varying by source and participant.

About this clone itself: The clone's antigen remains unknown. Per-base qualities were not stored, and no clone one base away is much larger.

V drops 2 bases and J drops 5 bases, leaving 15 bases in between. The CDR3 sequence holds 15 residues, the cysteine and phenylalanine included. The sequence is cut down to CDR3 DNA, 45 bases in frame from base 1. CDR1 SNHLY and CDR2 FYNNEI were looked up in the germline V gene. TCRbeta CDR3 regions were amplified from genomic DNA by means of the immunoSEQ Assay, a bias-controlled multiplex PCR. The authors' pipeline ran thus. The number of nucleated cells in each sample was estimated from the amplification of reference gene primers within the assay. To quantify the absolute abundance of each unique TCRbeta CDR3 rearrangement, sequence reads were collapsed and filtered. For each sample, productive Simpson clonality was calculated as the square root of Simpson's diversity index across productive rearrangements. Not all clones reach the TCRdb copy of this immuneACCESS table, which keeps in-frame sequences only. Checked studies attribute under half of the gap to unresolved V genes and leave the rest unexplained. The V and J calls and clone size are taken from that table; D and trimming were inferred from the DNA. The sample yields over 250,000 clones; 89% were counted once. The ten largest clones capture around 2% of the sample.

The collaborating institutions used their own protocols to collect whole blood in K2EDTA tubes. For TCRbeta analysis, collaborators shipped samples as frozen whole blood, isolated PBMCs, or DNA extracted from either of those sample types. The source material was peripheral blood. Recombination joined TRBV2 with TRBJ2-5; the D gene is perhaps TRBD2, from 7 matching bases. This receptor was identified in a man aged 50-59 years with acute or convalescent COVID-19. The bases read TGTGCCAGCAGTGAAAGGCCCGGGGGGCTGGAGACCCAGTACTTC. It encodes CASSERPGGLETQYF.